This passage covers 25 T cell receptor beta chains from one sample sequenced in a study of T cell responses to AZD1222 COVID-19 vaccine. Here immunoSEQ multiplex PCR was the method, and the copy in TCRdb shows in-frame clones only, minus some. Of 120,000 or so clones listed, 84% are singletons. The material sequenced was peripheral blood, taken 28 days after the second AZD1222 dose. The receptors here all came from an adult who received the AZD1222 COVID-19 vaccine.

The rearrangement joins TRBV6-6 to TRBJ2-5; 11 nucleotides agree with TRBD2. CDR3 size: 18 residues. Unmatched junction bases numbered 13, after V lost 5 bases and J lost 2 bases. CDR1 MNHNY and CDR2 SVGAGI come from the germline V gene (reference sequence). This CDR3 is CASSPMAVAGGLQETQYF. The CDR3 DNA reads TGTGCCAGCAGTCCCATGGCGGTAGCGGGGGGGCTACAAGAGACCCAGTACTTC.

The chain links TRBV19 to TRBJ1-4; D ambiguous. The germline V gene has CDR1 LNHDA and CDR2 SQIVND (reference sequence). This CDR3 comprises 14 residues. V shed 3 bases and J shed 4 bases, with 9 bases lying between them. CDR3 in DNA: TGTGCCAGTAGTATCGGAGTCTTTAATGAAAAACTGTTTTTT. Protein product: CASSIGVFNEKLFF.

The chain recombines TRBV5-1 with TRBJ1-1; no clear D gene. CDR3 length equals 16 residues. The germline gives CDR1 SGHRS, CDR2 YFSETQ. Trimming took 0 bases from V and 4 from J, leaving 16 bases between them. The CDR3 here is CASSLAVMAGSTEAFF. CDR3 in DNA: TGCGCCAGCAGCTTGGCCGTGATGGCTGGAAGCACTGAAGCTTTCTTT.

The rearrangement uses TRBV5-4 and TRBJ1-2; 9 positions agree with TRBD1. The V segment lost 2 bases and the J segment 7 bases; nucleotides outside the gene matches: 6. Looked up from germline, CDR1 is SGHNT and CDR2 is YYREEE (reference sequence). This CDR3 contains 14 residues. CDR3 in DNA: TGTGCCAGCAGCTTTAGGGGGACAGGGACTGGCTACACCTTC. It codes for CASSFRGTGTGYTF.

The chain employs TRBV19 and TRBJ1-5, with D uncertain. Trimming removed 3 bases from V and 6 bases from J, with 9 bases in between. CDR1 LNHDA and CDR2 SQIVND come from the germline V gene (reference sequence). This CDR3 region has 13 residues. CDR3 loop: CASSINWAQPQHF. CDR3 in DNA: TGTGCCAGTAGTATTAATTGGGCTCAGCCCCAGCATTTT.

J is TRBJ1-1 and V is TRBV2, with a weak D call TRBD1 (6 bases). Trimming shortened V by 11 bases and J by 0 bases, and 13 bases separated the two germline ends. The CDR3 is made up of 13 amino acids. The germline gives CDR1 SNHLY, CDR2 FYNNEI. CDR3 residues: CASQGQMNTEAFF. The CDR3 DNA reads as TGTGCCTCCCAGGGGCAGATGAACACTGAAGCTTTCTTT.

The chain employs TRBV18 and TRBJ2-1; D tentatively reads TRBD1 or TRBD2 (5 bases each). Germline assignment: CDR1 KGHSH and CDR2 LQKENI. This CDR3 region has 17 residues. Trimming took off 3 bases at V and 1 base at J, with 16 bases between the two ends. CDR3 loop: CASSPNPGTGSYNEQFF. CDR3 DNA: TGTGCCAGCTCACCGAACCCCGGGACGGGTTCCTACAATGAGCAGTTCTTC.

This clone was observed a few times. V usage is TRBV11-2 and J usage is TRBJ1-4; D is undetermined. The CDR3 has 12 residues. Germline-derived CDR1 and CDR2 are SGHAT and FQNNGV. V gave up 4 bases and J gave up 3 bases, with 3 bases separating them. The CDR3 region has the DNA TGTGCCAGCAGCTCCCCTAATGAAAAACTGTTTTTT. Protein product: CASSSPNEKLFF.

CDR3 residues: CASGSGPGKVRGYTF. Here the CDR3 DNA reads TGTGCCAGCGGTTCGGGGCCAGGGAAGGTGCGCGGCTACACCTTC. This chain uses TRBV27 with TRBJ1-2, with D possibly TRBD1 on 5 matching bases. Germline V gene data show CDR1 as MNHEY and CDR2 as SMNVEV (reference sequence). This CDR3 is built from 15 residues. V dropped 8 bases and J dropped 8 bases, with 24 bases sitting between them.

The V gene is TRBV4-1, the J gene TRBJ1-3; no definite D call. This CDR3 is built from 15 residues. Trimming removed 4 bases at V and 4 bases at J, with 14 bases between. Germline-derived CDR1 and CDR2 are MGHRA and YSYEKL. The CDR3 DNA sequence: TGCGCCAGCAGCCCAGGCAGCGCCGAAGGAAACACCATATATTTT. As protein: CASSPGSAEGNTIYF.

The V call is TRBV6-5, the J call TRBJ1-5; D might be TRBD1 (5 bases). Germline V gene sequence: CDR1 MNHEY, CDR2 SVGAGI. There are 15 residues in the CDR3. V was shortened by 6 bases and J by 1 base, with 13 bases between the two germline ends. DNA for the CDR3: TGTGCCAGCAGGTTTGCAGGGAGGAGCAATCAGCCCCAGCATTTT. This translates into CASRFAGRSNQPQHF.

The CDR3 region has the DNA TGTGCCACCGAAACACCTGAAAAAAACACCGGGGAGCTGTTTTTT. It specifies CATETPEKNTGELFF. The V gene is TRBV19, the J gene TRBJ2-2; no clear D gene. In germline, CDR1 is LNHDA, CDR2 SQIVND (reference sequence). V was trimmed by 10 bases and J by 2 bases, leaving 17 bases between them. The CDR3 has 15 amino acids.

The rearrangement uses TRBV3-1 (or the pseudogene TRBV3-2) and TRBJ2-7; D is uncertain. Germline CDR1 is LGHDT and CDR2 is YNNKEL (reference sequence). V was pared by 1 base and J by 6 bases, with 7 bases between. This CDR3 spans 12 amino acids. CDR3: CASSQVSREQYF. The DNA for the CDR3 is TGTGCCAGCAGCCAAGTATCGCGCGAGCAGTACTTC.

The chain recombines TRBV6-5 with TRBJ1-6; weak D call: TRBD1 (5 bases). This CDR3 spans 15 amino acids. Germline V gives CDR1 MNHEY, CDR2 SVGAGI. Trimming removed 5 bases at V and 14 bases at J, with 22 bases between. The CDR3 region is CASSPRNSGLLTLHF. The DNA for the CDR3 is TGTGCCAGCAGTCCCAGGAATTCGGGACTGCTCACCCTCCACTTT.

The rearrangement joins TRBV2 to TRBJ2-1; 7 bases line up with TRBD2. The ends lost 11 bases at V and 0 bases at J; junction bases unmatched: 7. The CDR3 totals 14 residues. CDR1 and CDR2 from the germline V gene are SNHLY and FYNNEI. The CDR3 DNA follows: TGTGCCGGAAACGGGGACTACTCCTACAATGAGCAGTTCTTC. This codes for CAGNGDYSYNEQFF.

This clone showed up just a few times. The J gene is TRBJ1-6, the V gene TRBV2, with TRBD1 as a possible D gene (6 bases). Germline V gene lookup returns CDR1 SNHLY and CDR2 FYNNEI. V gave up 5 bases and J gave up 8 bases, with 28 bases separating them. The CDR3 runs to 19 residues. In DNA form, the CDR3 reads TGTGCCAGCAGTCTGGGGGGGGTGCTTGCAGGGGCGTTTGATTCACCCCTCCACTTT. Protein: CASSLGGVLAGAFDSPLHF. The full variable domain, its missing parts supplied by reference TRBV2 and TRBJ1-6, is EPEVTQTPSHQVTQMGQEVILRCVPISNHLYFYWYRQILGQKVEFLVSFYNNEISEKSEIFDDQFSVERPDGSNFTLKIRSTKLEDSAMYFCASSLGGVLAGAFDSPLHFGNGTRLTVT.

This chain connects TRBV6-5 to TRBJ1-2; 7 bases align to TRBD1. Germline V gives CDR1 MNHEY, CDR2 SVGAGI. CDR3 size: 14 residues. V trimming: 6 bases; J trimming: 7 bases; junction bases outside the gene matches: 11. CDR3 residues: CASSYDREVGGYTF. The CDR3 nucleotides are TGTGCCAGCAGCTACGACAGGGAAGTCGGTGGCTACACCTTC.

The genes are TRBV27 and TRBJ1-6; tentative D call: TRBD1 (5 bases). Germline V gene lookup returns CDR1 MNHEY and CDR2 SMNVEV (reference sequence). The V end lost 4 bases, the J end lost 3 bases, and 7 bases lay between the germline ends. The CDR3 loop spans 14 amino acids. The CDR3 region is CASSSDSYNSPLHF. Here the CDR3 DNA reads TGTGCCAGCAGTTCCGACAGCTATAATTCACCCCTCCACTTT.

The chain is built from TRBV2 and TRBJ1-5; no reliable D call. Germline V lookup: CDR1 SNHLY, CDR2 FYNNEI. The V end lost 6 bases, the J end lost 2 bases, and 14 bases lay between the germline ends. This CDR3 spans 15 amino acids. CDR3 sequence reads: CASRPEIWGNQPQHF. DNA for the CDR3: TGTGCCAGCAGACCAGAAATTTGGGGCAATCAGCCCCAGCATTTT.

This chain connects TRBV2 to TRBJ1-6; TRBD1 matches 7 bases. CDR1 and CDR2 (germline): SNHLY, FYNNEI. The V and J ends lost 6 bases and 7 bases, in that order; junction bases with no gene match: 6. The CDR3 totals 14 residues. CDR3 sequence reads: CASSDSGGNSPLHF. DNA for the CDR3: TGTGCCAGCAGCGATTCAGGGGGGAATTCACCCCTCCACTTT.

The chain couples TRBV7-3 to TRBJ2-1; 8 bases are a match to TRBD2. This CDR3 comprises 18 residues. Germline V gives CDR1 SGHTA, CDR2 FQGTGA. With V trimmed by 2 bases and J by 2 bases, 11 bases remained unmatched. The CDR3 loop is CASSLGGGLLTTYNEQFF. Written as DNA, the CDR3 is TGTGCCAGCAGCTTAGGCGGGGGGCTCCTCACGACCTACAATGAGCAGTTCTTC.

In nucleotides, the CDR3 is TGTGCCAGCAGCCCCGGGGGCCGGGACAGGGGCCCCAATGAGCAGTTCTTC. This encodes CASSPGGRDRGPNEQFF. The genes are TRBV6-2 or TRBV6-3 and TRBJ2-1; 10 bases are a match to TRBD1. With 6 bases clipped from V and 6 bases from J, the junction kept 14 bases outside the gene matches. The germline V gene encodes CDR1 MNHEY and CDR2 SVGEGT. CDR3 length: 17 residues.

The chain links TRBV28 to TRBJ2-7; 8 bases match TRBD2. CDR3 length: 13 residues. V was pared by 3 bases and J by 12 bases, with 10 bases of the junction left unmatched. Germline V gene lookup returns CDR1 MDHEN and CDR2 SYDVKM. Here the CDR3 reads CASSFPGGAVWYF. In DNA form, the CDR3 reads TGTGCCAGCAGTTTTCCGGGGGGGGCGGTTTGGTACTTC.

The CDR3 coding sequence is TGTGCCAGCAGTCCAGGGTTAGAGCGCAATCAGCCCCAGCATTTT. Its translation: CASSPGLERNQPQHF. V usage is TRBV6-5 and J usage is TRBJ1-5; TRBD1 might be the D (5 bases). Germline V gene lookup returns CDR1 MNHEY and CDR2 SVGAGI. The CDR3 is 15 amino acids. With 5 bases removed from V and 2 bases from J, the gap between germline ends came to 13 bases.

This clone was counted a few times. The chain recombines TRBV6-2 or TRBV6-3 with TRBJ1-2; no reliable D call. The CDR3 loop spans 13 amino acids. The V end was cut by 4 bases, the J end by 4 bases, with 10 bases between. The V gene's germline CDR1 is MNHEY and CDR2 SVGEGT. The CDR3 reads CASSLLRVYGYTF. The CDR3 DNA follows: TGTGCCAGCAGTTTATTAAGGGTCTATGGCTACACCTTC.